The following is a T cell receptor beta chain sequence with its context. No antigen is known for it. Base qualities are not at hand, and no much larger clone is one base apart. Each patient's primary melanoma had been surgically resected and was viewed as potentially curable, though still at risk of metastatic recurrence. The record originates from a study of primary melanoma T cells and metastatic recurrence (dated by TCRdb to 2018 to 2020). Notes on the research overall: A total of around 210 primary melanomas made up the cohort, all of stage T2 to T4 and more than 1 mm thick. The T-cell fraction measured by TCR beta sequencing was compared against progression-free survival as the clinical outcome. The sequencing-derived T-cell fraction was compared with histopathological grading of tumor-infiltrating lymphocytes. The study examined whether T-cell fraction and T-cell repertoire clonality in primary melanoma tumors predicted patient outcome. Study-wide conclusions, independent of this receptor: An effective T-cell-mediated antitumor response in primary melanoma was presented by the authors only as a suggestion rather than as a demonstrated mechanism. The tumor T-cell fraction reportedly predicted progression-free survival independently of thickness, ulceration, mitotic rate and age. Progression-free survival prediction was reportedly improved more by adding T-cell fraction to tumor thickness than by adding any other histopathological variable. A T-cell fraction greater than 20% appeared to be protective whatever the ulceration status, mitotic rate or nodal disease.

The CDR1 and CDR2 encoded by the germline V gene are LGHNT and FRNRAP. The CDR3 covers 16 residues, taking in both the cysteine and the phenylalanine. The sequence is cut down to CDR3 DNA, 48 bases in frame from base 1. The library relied on the immunoSEQ multiplex PCR assay. High-throughput sequencing of the T-cell receptor beta chain was performed on primary melanoma tumor tissue. The authors processed their data as follows. Among the repertoire analyses were the distribution of insertions and deletions and the sharing of TCRB CDR3 between samples. A gradient-boosted model ranked the predictive value of the T-cell fraction against histopathological variables. TCRdb obtained this table from immuneACCESS and retained in-frame rearrangements with V and J assigned. These tables miss some clones; where compared with another copy, unresolved V genes account for less than half of the shortfall, and the remainder is unexplained. V, J and clone size derive from that table, while D and trimming were established from the DNA sequence. The sample table shows about 450 clones, and roughly 75% are seen once. Around 15% of the sample lies in the top ten.

Material: melanoma tumor tissue. The source of this sequence is a human donor with melanoma. The V and J genes are TRBV12-5 and TRBJ2-3, with the D gene uncertain. The CDR3 sequence is CVSSSGTVSSTDTQYF. The nucleotides read TGTGTCAGCAGCTCCGGAACTGTATCTAGCACAGATACGCAGTATTTT.